Following are 32 T cell receptor beta chains from one sample sequenced in a study of preoperative IRX-2 immunotherapy in early breast cancer. Here immunoSEQ multiplex PCR was the method, and the copy in TCRdb shows in-frame clones only, minus some. The sample consists of 28,000 or so clones, roughly 89% of them appearing once. Specified treatment: preoperative locoregional IRX-2 cytokine immunotherapy. Sampling was done from a patient treated with IRX-2 immunotherapy. The source is a human donor with breast cancer.

This clone has a handful of counts. V and J are TRBV13 and TRBJ2-3; D might be TRBD1 or TRBD2, each matching 5 bases. V was shortened by 5 bases and J by 0 bases, with 15 bases between the two germline ends. The V gene's germline CDR1 is PRHDT and CDR2 FYEKMQ (reference sequence). The CDR3 extends over 16 amino acids. CDR3 amino acids: CASSLRDAYSTDTQYF. CDR3 in DNA: TGTGCCAGCAGCCTCCGGGACGCCTATAGCACAGATACGCAGTATTTT.

This clone was recorded once. The rearrangement joins TRBV5-4 to TRBJ1-4; a weak D match, TRBD1 (5 bases). This CDR3 spans 13 amino acids. Trimming stripped 2 bases from V and 8 bases from J, with 10 bases between. Germline values: CDR1 SGHNT, CDR2 YYREEE (reference sequence). The CDR3 nucleotides read TGTGCCAGCAGCTTTGAGCGGGACGAAAAACTGTTTTTT. Protein product: CASSFERDEKLFF.

The chain has TRBV2 and TRBJ2-2; possible D gene TRBD1, 6 bases. The CDR3 runs 14 residues. Per germline, CDR1 SNHLY and CDR2 FYNNEI. V was trimmed by 2 bases and J by 7 bases, leaving 11 bases between them. CDR3 sequence: CASSETGRGGELFF. DNA of the CDR3: TGTGCCAGCAGTGAAACGGGCAGGGGCGGGGAGCTGTTTTTT.

The chain is built from TRBV5-4 and TRBJ2-5; D possibly corresponds to TRBD1 (5 bases). Trimming removed 0 bases from V and 2 bases from J, with 8 bases in between. The CDR3 covers 14 residues. Germline lookup yields CDR1 SGHNT and CDR2 YYREEE (reference sequence). The CDR3 spells CASSLDRRQETQYF. The CDR3 DNA follows: TGTGCCAGCAGCTTGGACAGGCGACAAGAGACCCAGTACTTC.

The chain is built from TRBV10-3 and TRBJ1-1; 7 positions match TRBD1. Per the germline V gene, CDR1 is ENHRY and CDR2 is SYGVKD. V was pared by 6 bases and J by 8 bases, with 6 bases of the junction left unmatched. This CDR3 contains 12 residues. The DNA of the CDR3 is TGTGCCATCAGCGGACAGGCTACCGAAGCTTTCTTT. It encodes CAISGQATEAFF.

The chain uses TRBV9 and TRBJ2-5, with 7 bases matching TRBD2. J gave up 1 base and V 1 base, and 7 bases lay outside the gene matches. This CDR3 comprises 16 residues. Germline V gene data show CDR1 as SGDLS and CDR2 as YYNGEE. CDR3 bases: TGTGCCAGCAGCGTATCAGCGGGATTACTCCAAGAGACCCAGTACTTC. It yields the protein CASSVSAGLLQETQYF.

The genes are TRBV4-2 and TRBJ2-2, with D uncertain. CDR1 and CDR2 (germline): LGHNA, YNFKEQ. V shed 5 bases and J shed 1 base, with 8 bases lying between them. The CDR3 is 14 amino acids. This chain's CDR3 is CASSSRQNTGELFF. CDR3 sequence (DNA): TGTGCCAGCAGCTCCCGACAGAACACCGGGGAGCTGTTTTTT.

The sample holds a few counts of this clone. The chain uses TRBV19 and TRBJ2-7; D perhaps matches TRBD1 (5 bases). The V gene's germline CDR1 is LNHDA and CDR2 SQIVND (reference sequence). Trimming cost V 5 bases and J 3 bases, with 20 bases left between them. The CDR3 loop spans 16 amino acids. CDR3 sequence (DNA): TGTGCCAGTAGTTTCCGTGTGGACACCCGAGGCTACGAGCAGTACTTC. This translates into CASSFRVDTRGYEQYF.

The V gene is TRBV6-5, the J gene TRBJ1-6; D is ambiguous. Germline CDR1 and CDR2: MNHEY and SVGAGI. The CDR3 loop spans 12 amino acids. The ends were cut back, 4 bases at V and 7 bases at J, with 5 bases in the middle. The DNA of the CDR3 is TGTGCCAGCAGTTTAGTAAATTCACCCCTCCACTTT. This codes for CASSLVNSPLHF.

The chain is built from TRBV11-2 and TRBJ2-7; no clear D. The ends were cut back, 4 bases at V and 4 bases at J, with 5 bases in the middle. The CDR3 loop spans 11 amino acids. Looked up from germline, CDR1 is SGHAT and CDR2 is FQNNGV. DNA of the CDR3: TGTGCCAGCAGCTATTCGTACGAGCAGTACTTC. This translates into CASSYSYEQYF.

The CDR3 loop is CASRPSPGGHYEQYF. CDR3 nucleotides: TGTGCCAGCAGACCAAGTCCTGGCGGGCACTACGAGCAGTACTTC. V and J are TRBV7-8 and TRBJ2-7; TRBD2 is a possible D gene (5 bases). CDR3 length: 15 amino acids. Germline CDR1 is SGHVS and CDR2 is FQNEAQ. Trimming removed 6 bases at V and 3 bases at J, with 18 bases between.

The chain employs TRBV5-6 and TRBJ2-5; 7 positions agree with TRBD2. V dropped 6 bases and J dropped 5; count of bases not matched to a gene: 10. Looked up from germline, CDR1 is SGHDT and CDR2 is YYEEEE. This CDR3 is built from 14 residues. The CDR3 region has the DNA TGTGCCAGCATTCAGCGGGAAAATAGGGAGACCCAGTACTTC. Translating it yields CASIQRENRETQYF.

The chain recombines TRBV5-1 with TRBJ2-7; TRBD1 aligns across 7 bases. CDR1 and CDR2 (germline): SGHRS, YFSETQ. The CDR3 loop spans 15 amino acids. The V and J ends lost 4 bases and 0 bases, in that order; junction bases with no gene match: 7. CDR3: CASSPQTGNSYEQYF. CDR3 coding DNA: TGCGCCAGCAGCCCACAGACAGGGAACTCCTACGAGCAGTACTTC. Looking up the rest from reference TRBV5-1 and TRBJ2-7 gives the full variable domain: KAGVTQTPRYLIKTRGQQVTLSCSPISGHRSVSWYQQTPGQGLQFLFEYFSETQRNKGNFPGRFSGRQFSNSRSEMNVSTLELGDSALYLCASSPQTGNSYEQYFGPGTRLTVT.

CDR3 sequence: CAISESSRQFF. The CDR3 bases are TGTGCCATCAGTGAGTCGAGCAGGCAGTTCTTC. J is TRBJ2-1 and V is TRBV10-3; D ambiguous. The V end was cut by 0 bases, the J end by 12 bases, with 6 bases between. Germline CDR1 and CDR2: ENHRY and SYGVKD. The length of the CDR3 is 11 residues.

The V and J genes are TRBV6-4 and TRBJ1-2; D is possibly TRBD1 (5 bases). The germline CDR1 and CDR2 sequences are MRHNA and SNTAGT. This CDR3 comprises 15 residues. The germline V and J ends were trimmed by 6 bases and 8 bases, with 22 bases remaining between them. The CDR3 loop is CASSPGGATTAGYTF. In nucleotides, the CDR3 is TGTGCCAGCAGCCCCGGAGGGGCTACTACCGCGGGCTACACCTTC.

The rearrangement uses TRBV28 and TRBJ2-2; D is unresolved. This CDR3 is 13 amino acids long. Germline CDR1 reads MDHEN; CDR2 reads SYDVKM. Trimming stripped 3 bases from V and 4 bases from J, with 6 bases between. Here the CDR3 reads CASSFPSTGELFF. The CDR3 DNA follows: TGTGCCAGCAGTTTTCCTAGCACCGGGGAGCTGTTTTTT.

The chain combines TRBV6-6 with TRBJ2-5; TRBD2 agrees at 8 bases. Germline V gives CDR1 MNHNY, CDR2 SVGAGI (reference sequence). CDR3 length: 16 residues. V lost 7 bases and J lost 4; bases outside the gene matches: 14. CDR3 sequence (DNA): TGTGCCAGCACCGAAGGGGCGGGAGGACGGGGAGAGACCCAGTACTTC. Protein sequence: CASTEGAGGRGETQYF.

The CDR3 DNA sequence: TGCGCCAGCAGCCAGGTGGGATTCGAAAAACTGTTTTTT. Translating gives CASSQVGFEKLFF. This chain links TRBV4-1 with TRBJ1-4, with D unclear. The CDR3 has 13 amino acids. Germline assignment: CDR1 MGHRA and CDR2 YSYEKL. V was shortened by 3 bases and J by 8 bases, with 10 bases between the two germline ends.

This clone has just one count. Its ends do not fully match the called genes, so a read error is possible. The V call is TRBV5-4, the J call TRBJ1-3; TRBD1 aligns across 7 bases. Germline V gene lookup returns CDR1 SGHNT and CDR2 YYREEE (reference sequence). The CDR3 length is 16 residues. The CDR3, as DNA: TGTACCAGCAGCTTGCCAGGGGGAATCTCTGGAAACACCATATATTTT. Protein product: CTSSLPGGISGNTIYF.

About this clone: A junction end diverges from the germline sequence, so it may reflect a read error. The chain links TRBV5-6 to TRBJ1-6; no firm D call. The CDR3 is 11 residues long. Germline V gene lookup returns CDR1 SGHDT and CDR2 YYEEEE. Written as DNA, the CDR3 is TGTGCCGGCAGCTCAAATTCACCCCTCCACTTT. It yields the protein CAGSSNSPLHF.

A few counts support this clone. Other DNA sequences of this sample code for an identical CDR3. The chain carries TRBV7-9 and TRBJ2-7; D possibly uses TRBD1 or TRBD2 (5 bases each). The CDR3 runs 14 residues. Trimming left V 1 base short and J 0 bases short, with 7 bases between. Germline assignment: CDR1 SEHNR and CDR2 FQNEAQ (reference sequence). The CDR3 is CASSLGDGSYEQYF. As DNA, the CDR3 is TGTGCCAGCAGCTTAGGGGACGGCTCCTACGAGCAGTACTTC.

The rearrangement joins TRBV7-2 to TRBJ1-1; D not certain. Trimming removed 1 base from V and 1 base from J, with 7 bases in between. CDR1 and CDR2 (germline): SGHTA, FQGNSA. The CDR3 extends over 14 amino acids. CDR3 amino acids: CASSLEGRNTEAFF. The DNA for the CDR3 is TGTGCCAGCAGCTTAGAAGGACGGAACACTGAAGCTTTCTTT. Based on the CDR3 plus reference TRBV7-2 and TRBJ1-1, the full variable domain is GAGVSQSPSNKVTEKGKDVELRCDPISGHTALYWYRQSLGQGLEFLIYFQGNSAPDKSGLPSDRFSAERTGGSVSTLTIQRTQQEDSAVYLCASSLEGRNTEAFFGQGTRLTVV.

The V and J genes are TRBV29-1 and TRBJ2-7; D might be TRBD2 (6 bases). V dropped 6 bases and J dropped 5 bases, with 14 bases sitting between them. The CDR3 has 12 amino acids. Germline lookup yields CDR1 SQVTM and CDR2 ANQGSEA. CDR3 coding DNA: TGCAGCGTGACTACGGGGAGGCACGAGCAGTACTTC. Its translation is CSVTTGRHEQYF.

The V gene is TRBV6-6, the J gene TRBJ1-4, with unresolved D. CDR3 length: 16 amino acids. Germline CDR1 and CDR2: MNHNY and SVGAGI (reference sequence). Trimming shortened V by 1 base and J by 0 bases, and 9 bases separated the two germline ends. This CDR3 reads CASSYWSLATNEKLFF. In DNA, the CDR3 is TGTGCCAGCAGTTACTGGTCACTCGCAACTAATGAAAAACTGTTTTTT.

The J gene is TRBJ2-2, the V gene TRBV4-2; D is perhaps TRBD1 (6 bases). The germline V and J ends were trimmed by 1 base and 3 bases, with 6 bases remaining between them. The length of the CDR3 is 14 residues. The germline V gene encodes CDR1 LGHNA and CDR2 YNFKEQ. The CDR3: CASSQGQDTGELFF. In nucleotides, the CDR3 is TGTGCCAGCAGCCAAGGACAGGACACCGGGGAGCTGTTTTTT.

The V call is TRBV7-6, the J call TRBJ2-2, with D unresolved. Germline lookup yields CDR1 SGHVS and CDR2 FNYEAQ. Trimming stripped 2 bases from V and 0 bases from J, with 7 bases between. CDR3 size: 15 residues. The CDR3 region is CASSLYEANTGELFF. The CDR3 DNA follows: TGTGCCAGCAGCTTATATGAGGCGAACACCGGGGAGCTGTTTTTT.

The V and J genes are TRBV19 and TRBJ1-5, with 8 bases lining up with TRBD1. V gave up 3 bases and J gave up 2 bases; unmatched junction bases: 3. The V gene's germline CDR1 is LNHDA and CDR2 SQIVND (reference sequence). This CDR3 has 15 amino acids. In DNA, the CDR3 is TGTGCCAGTAGTATCGGACAGGGAGGCAATCAGCCCCAGCATTTT. Its protein product is CASSIGQGGNQPQHF. The full variable domain, its missing parts supplied by reference TRBV19 and TRBJ1-5, is DGGITQSPKYLFRKEGQNVTLSCEQNLNHDAMYWYRQDPGQGLRLIYYSQIVNDFQKGDIAEGYSVSREKKESFPLTVTSAQKNPTAFYLCASSIGQGGNQPQHFGDGTRLSIL.

The chain carries TRBV9 and TRBJ2-5, with D perhaps TRBD2 (6 bases). The CDR3 runs 16 residues. V lost 3 bases, J lost 2 bases, and 17 bases lay in between. CDR1 is SGDLS and CDR2 is YYNGEE in the germline V gene. CDR3 sequence (DNA): TGTGCCAGCAGCGAGCCCCTTGAGGGAGGACAAGAGACCCAGTACTTC. This gives the protein CASSEPLEGGQETQYF.

V and J are TRBV5-8 and TRBJ2-1, with D tentatively TRBD1 (6 bases). The germline V and J ends were trimmed by 0 bases and 3 bases, with 10 bases remaining between them. Germline V gene sequence: CDR1 SGHTS, CDR2 YDEGEE. The CDR3 length is 15 residues. DNA for the CDR3: TGTGCCAGCAGCTTGGGGTCCAGGGGCTACAATGAGCAGTTCTTC. This translates into CASSLGSRGYNEQFF.

This chain links TRBV4-3 with TRBJ2-7; 7 bases align to TRBD2. The CDR3 loop spans 14 amino acids. Germline V gene data show CDR1 as LGHNA and CDR2 as YSLEER. V was pared by 2 bases and J by 1 base, with 2 bases of the junction left unmatched. CDR3 nucleotide sequence: TGCGCCAGCAGCCAAACCGGGAGGTCCTACGAGCAGTACTTC. It is translated as CASSQTGRSYEQYF.

V and J are TRBV27 and TRBJ2-4; 9 bases match TRBD1. The CDR3 has 19 amino acids. The V gene's germline CDR1 is MNHEY and CDR2 SMNVEV (reference sequence). The V segment lost 9 bases and the J segment 0 bases; nucleotides outside the gene matches: 18. Here the CDR3 reads CASRPGTGPPILAKNIQYF. CDR3 in DNA: TGTGCCAGTCGTCCCGGGACAGGGCCACCGATCCTAGCCAAAAACATTCAGTACTTC.

The rearrangement joins TRBV29-1 to TRBJ1-1, with a tentative D call TRBD1 (6 bases). CDR1 and CDR2 from the germline V gene are SQVTM and ANQGSEA. The CDR3 totals 12 residues. The V gene lost 4 bases and the J gene lost 5 bases, with 11 bases spanning the gap. CDR3 protein: CSVGLRGTEAFF. DNA of the CDR3: TGCAGCGTTGGCCTTAGGGGGACTGAAGCTTTCTTT. Variable domain in full (rest from reference TRBV29-1 and TRBJ1-1): SAVISQKPSRDICQRGTSLTIQCQVDSQVTMMFWYRQQPGQSLTLIATANQGSEATYESGFVIDKFPISRPNLTFSTLTVSNMSPEDSSIYLCSVGLRGTEAFFGQGTRLTVV.